The clone carrying this T cell receptor (beta chain) was picked up one time. V lost 1 base and J lost 7; bases outside the gene matches: 6. The CDR3 is made up of 14 amino acids. Germline V lookup: CDR1 SGHTA, CDR2 FQGNSA. The data were taken from a study of T cells in tumors after PD-1 blockade. Sequencing used immunoSEQ multiplex PCR; TCRdb keeps in-frame clones, though not all of them. The table has some 60,000 clones, around four fifths seen once. This TCR came from a human donor with basal cell carcinoma. This specimen was PBMCs, taken before anti-PD-1 treatment. V gene TRBV7-2 combines with J gene TRBJ2-5, with TRBD2 matching over 7 bases. The CDR3 is CASSLGTSGGTQYF. The CDR3 nucleotides are TGTGCCAGCAGCTTAGGGACCTCGGGAGGGACCCAGTACTTC.